This TCR beta chain was sequenced in a study of blood T cells in healthy people across ages. Regarding the study as a whole: Estimated diversity across one million T cells was deemed an underestimate.

PBMCs were isolated at a quantity of at least 7 million per sample. Germline V gene data show CDR1 as SGHRS and CDR2 as YFSETQ. V was clipped by 4 bases and J by 2 bases, with 16 bases between them. The CDR3 spans 16 residues. This clonotype was counted many times. What it binds is not known. Alongside a J-beta primer mix, a sample-barcoded 5' primer served in a second PCR lasting about 7 to 12 cycles. Through a template-switch adaptor with 12 random nucleotides, each cDNA molecule received a tag. One entry per CDR3 protein, called by TCRdb with MiXCR from the 5' RACE reads. This sample yields about 780,000 distinct CDR3 sequences, of which 46% are seen a single time; 15% to 20% belongs to the top ten.

Input material: blood. This rearrangement joins TRBV5-1 to TRBJ2-1; D tentatively fits TRBD1 or TRBD2 (6 bases each). This TCR derives from a man at least 80 years old in good health. The chain's CDR3 is CASSGGGSSAYNEQFF. The CDR3 DNA is TGCGCCAGCAGCGGAGGGGGGAGTTCAGCCTACAATGAGCAGTTCTTC. The full variable domain, completed using reference TRBV5-1 and TRBJ2-1, is KAGVTQTPRYLIKTRGQQVTLSCSPISGHRSVSWYQQTPGQGLQFLFEYFSETQRNKGNFPGRFSGRQFSNSRSEMNVSTLELGDSALYLCASSGGGSSAYNEQFFGPGTRLTVL.